Shown below are 22 T cell receptor beta chains from a single sample sequenced in a study of shared T cell receptors in the human thymus (TCRdb year 2021). Libraries came from the immunoSEQ multiplex PCR assay. TCRdb limited this immuneACCESS table to in-frame rearrangements with V and J called. A share of clones is missing; checked studies link under half to unresolved V genes, and the rest is unexplained. The table for this sample lists 720,000 or so clones; approximately 85% of them were counted only once. The ten biggest clones cover around 0.01% of the sample. The same specimen was also included in a second study, on human thymus T cells.

The source material was thymocytes. Receptors originate from a girl under three years old with a congenital heart defect. Donor details come from another sample of the same person, matched by shared clones.

In DNA, the CDR3 is TGTGCCAGCAGGACGGACCACCGGACAGGGAAGCTGAACACTGAAGCTTTCTTT. Its translation is CASRTDHRTGKLNTEAFF. The rearrangement uses TRBV2 and TRBJ1-1; TRBD1 matches 8 bases. This CDR3 contains 18 residues. Germline CDR1 SNHLY, CDR2 FYNNEI. With V trimmed by 6 bases and J by 0 bases, 15 bases remained unmatched.

The rearrangement joins TRBV4-2 to TRBJ2-7, with D possibly matching TRBD1 (6 bases). This CDR3 contains 15 residues. Trimming took 3 bases from V and 3 from J, leaving 15 bases between them. CDR1 is LGHNA, CDR2 YNFKEQ, per germline. CDR3 region: CASSQGADRHYEQYF. CDR3 DNA: TGTGCCAGCAGCCAGGGGGCGGACAGACACTACGAGCAGTACTTC.

This chain connects TRBV29-1 to TRBJ1-1, with D tentatively TRBD1 (6 bases). The CDR3 spans 17 residues. V was trimmed by 0 bases and J by 0 bases, leaving 17 bases between them. The germline CDR1 and CDR2 sequences are SQVTM and ANQGSEA. CDR3 DNA: TGCAGCGTTGAAGAGGGTAGGGGGTTAGGGATGAACACTGAAGCTTTCTTT. As protein: CSVEEGRGLGMNTEAFF. Full variable domain (missing parts from reference TRBV29-1 and TRBJ1-1): SAVISQKPSRDICQRGTSLTIQCQVDSQVTMMFWYRQQPGQSLTLIATANQGSEATYESGFVIDKFPISRPNLTFSTLTVSNMSPEDSSIYLCSVEEGRGLGMNTEAFFGQGTRLTVV.

The chain links TRBV5-6 to TRBJ2-5; D may be TRBD2 (6 bases). The end of the DNA is better explained by TRBJ2-7, so the J call may be wrong. Germline CDR1 and CDR2: SGHDT and YYEEEE. The CDR3 has 14 residues. CDR3 coding DNA: TGTGCCAGCAGCTGGAGGGCCGGGTCCTACGAGCAGTACTTC. It translates to CASSWRAGSYEQYF.

The chain has TRBV2 and TRBJ1-6; D is unresolved. Trimming removed 7 bases from V and 0 bases from J, with 13 bases in between. The CDR3 is 16 amino acids. The germline CDR1 and CDR2 sequences are SNHLY and FYNNEI. The DNA for the CDR3 is TGTGCCAGCATTCAGACTCTAAGCTCCTATAATTCACCCCTCCACTTT. It encodes CASIQTLSSYNSPLHF.

The chain links TRBV28 to TRBJ2-3; 10 nucleotides match TRBD2. V shed 6 bases and J 6 bases; nucleotides not matched to a gene: 12. CDR1 MDHEN and CDR2 SYDVKM come from the germline V gene. The CDR3 consists of 16 residues. In DNA, the CDR3 is TGTGCCAGCAGCCATCCCAGCGGGGGGGCGAGTGATACGCAGTATTTT. This translates into CASSHPSGGASDTQYF.

The V call is TRBV7-2, the J call TRBJ2-7, with 8 nucleotides matching TRBD2. V trimming: 2 bases; J trimming: 0 bases; junction bases outside the gene matches: 12. Germline CDR1 is SGHTA and CDR2 is FQGNSA. The CDR3 is 18 residues long. CDR3 DNA: TGTGCCAGCAGCTTATGGCGGGGGGACCCGAGAAACTCCTACGAGCAGTACTTC. It specifies CASSLWRGDPRNSYEQYF.

This chain links TRBV7-6 with TRBJ1-1; D is perhaps TRBD1 (6 bases). V lost 5 bases and J 1 base, leaving 20 bases between the germline ends. The CDR3 loop spans 17 amino acids. Per the germline V gene, CDR1 is SGHVS and CDR2 is FNYEAQ. This chain's CDR3 is CASSLGGPGLGNTEAFF. The CDR3 nucleotides read TGTGCCAGCAGCCTAGGGGGACCGGGACTTGGGAACACTGAAGCTTTCTTT.

This chain joins TRBV7-2 and TRBJ2-3; D ambiguous. CDR3 length: 10 residues. Germline CDR1 reads SGHTA; CDR2 reads FQGNSA. Trimming removed 9 bases at V and 4 bases at J, with 5 bases between. The CDR3 bases are TGTGCCAGACTCCCAGATACGCAGTATTTT. Translating gives CARLPDTQYF.

This clone was found a few times. The chain links TRBV4-3 to TRBJ2-7; TRBD1 aligns across 12 bases. CDR3 size: 18 residues. V shed 0 bases and J 5 bases; nucleotides not matched to a gene: 11. From germline, CDR1 is LGHNA and CDR2 YSLEER. In DNA, the CDR3 is TGCGCCAGCAGCCAAGATTGGGCACCCGGGACAGGGGGCAACGAGCAGTACTTC. This gives the protein CASSQDWAPGTGGNEQYF.

This rearrangement joins TRBV5-8 to TRBJ2-2, with D possibly matching TRBD2 (7 bases). CDR1 and CDR2 from the germline V gene are SGHTS and YDEGEE. The CDR3 loop spans 20 amino acids. V lost 0 bases and J 0 bases, leaving 21 bases between the germline ends. DNA for the CDR3: TGTGCCAGCAGCTTGGATTGGGGGCGGGGGACTCACTCGAACACCGGGGAGCTGTTTTTT. As protein: CASSLDWGRGTHSNTGELFF. The full variable domain, its missing parts supplied by reference TRBV5-8 and TRBJ2-2, is EAGVTQSPTHLIKTRGQQATLRCSPISGHTSVYWYQQALGLGLQFLLWYDEGEERNRGNFPPRFSGRQFPNYSSELNVNALELEDSALYLCASSLDWGRGTHSNTGELFFGEGSRLTVL.

The chain couples TRBV2 to TRBJ1-5, with D possibly matching TRBD1 (6 bases). V lost 2 bases to trimming and J lost 3 bases, with 14 bases between them. The CDR3 is 16 residues long. CDR1 SNHLY and CDR2 FYNNEI come from the germline V gene. CDR3 residues: CASSERRGPNNQPQHF. The CDR3 DNA follows: TGTGCCAGCAGTGAAAGGCGGGGGCCAAACAATCAGCCCCAGCATTTT.

The chain uses TRBV6-5 and TRBJ2-3; the D is unclear. Per the germline V gene, CDR1 is MNHEY and CDR2 is SVGAGI. This CDR3 is 14 amino acids long. Trimming left V 6 bases short and J 3 bases short, with 13 bases between. The CDR3 loop is CASRRLRITDTQYF. The CDR3 coding sequence is TGTGCCAGCAGGCGACTCCGGATAACAGATACGCAGTATTTT.

This chain connects TRBV18 to TRBJ2-7, with 8 bases matching TRBD1. V shed 1 base and J 3 bases; nucleotides not matched to a gene: 11. This CDR3 region has 17 residues. The V gene's germline CDR1 is KGHSH and CDR2 LQKENI. The CDR3 DNA reads TGTGCCAGCTCACCACTATGGAGACAGGGGTTTAACTACGAGCAGTACTTC. Protein sequence: CASSPLWRQGFNYEQYF.

J is TRBJ2-7 and V is TRBV5-1; D might be TRBD1 (5 bases). V was trimmed by 3 bases and J by 4 bases, leaving 14 bases between them. This CDR3 has 14 residues. Germline V gene data show CDR1 as SGHRS and CDR2 as YFSETQ. CDR3 region: CASSWGVPLYEQYF. As DNA, the CDR3 is TGCGCCAGCAGCTGGGGCGTCCCCCTTTACGAGCAGTACTTC.

This clone has a single count. V usage is TRBV4-3 and J usage is TRBJ1-4, with 9 positions matching TRBD1. The CDR3 contains 22 residues. Germline CDR1 reads LGHNA; CDR2 reads YSLEER. Trimming took 0 bases from V and 8 from J; bases not matched to a gene: 25. The CDR3 coding sequence is TGCGCCAGCAGCCAAGACCGTTCACCCGGACAGGGGTCGGTTTGGGCAATGGAAAAACTGTTTTTT. Translation gives CASSQDRSPGQGSVWAMEKLFF.

The chain is built from TRBV25-1 and TRBJ2-7, with D maybe TRBD1 (6 bases). V was cut by 6 bases and J by 7 bases, with 16 bases left in between. The CDR3 contains 13 residues. CDR1 and CDR2 (germline): MGHDK, SYGVNS. The DNA of the CDR3 is TGTGCCAGCAGAGACCACACAGGGAGAGAGCAGTACTTC. Its translation is CASRDHTGREQYF.

This clone was counted a single time. The V and J genes are TRBV10-1 and TRBJ2-2; maybe TRBD1 (5 bases). V was trimmed by 3 bases and J by 1 base, leaving 6 bases between them. From germline, CDR1 is WNHNN and CDR2 SYGVQD (reference sequence). This CDR3 region has 14 residues. The CDR3 here is CASSDQGNTGELFF. The CDR3 nucleotides read TGCGCCAGCAGTGATCAGGGGAACACCGGGGAGCTGTTTTTT.

This chain uses TRBV6-6 with TRBJ1-3; perhaps TRBD1 as D (6 bases). Looked up from germline, CDR1 is MNHNY and CDR2 is SVGAGI (reference sequence). The V and J ends lost 5 bases and 2 bases respectively, with 7 bases between them. There are 13 residues in the CDR3. In DNA form, the CDR3 reads TGTGCCAGCAGTGAGGGGGCTGGAAACACCATATATTTT. Its translation is CASSEGAGNTIYF.

The rearrangement joins TRBV4-1 to TRBJ2-7, with TRBD2 matching over 7 bases. CDR3 length: 17 amino acids. Germline assignment: CDR1 MGHRA and CDR2 YSYEKL. Trimming removed 3 bases from V and 0 bases from J; junction bases left unmatched: 11. The CDR3 DNA is TGCGCCAGCAGCCAGTTTCACCGAGCGGGGACCTCCTACGAGCAGTACTTC. Translating gives CASSQFHRAGTSYEQYF.

V and J are TRBV4-3 and TRBJ2-7; the D gene is possibly TRBD2 (5 bases). The CDR3 is made up of 15 amino acids. Deletions cut 0 bases from V and 5 bases from J, with 14 bases between. The germline V gene has CDR1 LGHNA and CDR2 YSLEER. CDR3 protein: CASSQDTAPRDEQYF. CDR3 nucleotide sequence: TGCGCCAGCAGCCAAGATACGGCACCGCGGGACGAGCAGTACTTC.

This clone appeared a few times. The chain couples TRBV4-1 to TRBJ1-2; the D is unclear. The CDR3 spans 20 residues. The germline CDR1 and CDR2 sequences are MGHRA and YSYEKL. The V gene lost 0 bases and the J gene lost 0 bases, with 23 bases spanning the gap. DNA of the CDR3: TGCGCCAGCAGCCAAGATCTGAGCCGGAAGGAGTTGAGGGCTAACTATGGCTACACCTTC. Translating it yields CASSQDLSRKELRANYGYTF.